This record concerns one T cell receptor beta chain sequence. Its target antigen remains unknown. Base quality data are lacking; no much larger clone is found one base away. The sample holds other DNA sequences that translate to the same CDR3. The library was obtained by the immunoSEQ multiplex PCR assay. For TCR sequencing, RNA was extracted from every sample and reverse transcribed into cDNA to serve as template. First-strand cDNA was synthesized with SuperScript III using a 2:1 mix of oligo-dT and random hexamers. Amplification bias was assessed with a synthetic immune receptor repertoire, and residual bias was removed computationally. Under the source paper's analysis protocol: After raw reads were preprocessed to remove errors, the CDR3 was defined following IMGT conventions as running from the conserved cysteine to phenylalanine. Clonality was calculated as 1 minus Shannon entropy normalized by log2 of the number of productive unique TCRs. CD4 or CD8 identity of scalp clones was inferred by cross-referencing scalp TCRbeta sequences with sorted blood CD4 and CD8 repertoires. This immuneACCESS table, as held by TCRdb, lists in-frame sequences with V and J called but not all clones. Of the missing ones, under half trace to an unresolved V gene in checked studies; the others have no known cause. V and J calls and clone size come straight from that table; D and trimming were deduced from the DNA. This sample comprises some 150,000 clones, roughly 61% of them detected only once. The ten largest clones represent 6.4% of the sample.

At the junction V is shortened by 1 base and J by 4 bases, with 2 bases in between. The CDR3 covers 12 residues, taking in both the cysteine and the phenylalanine. Of the read, only the CDR3 DNA is kept; its 36 bases are in frame from base 1. Reading the germline V gene (reference sequence) gives CDR1 SEHNR and CDR2 FQNEAQ. The sample's time point label, decoded: baseline before oral tofacitinib. From alopecia areata patients, peripheral blood was collected along with lesional scalp punch biopsies. PBMCs were isolated by density centrifugation and stained for CD3, CD4 and CD8, and CD4+ and CD8+ T cells were sorted on a FACSAria. The sample is drawn from a study of CD8+ T cells in alopecia areata (dated 2018 in TCRdb). About the full investigation: The treated patients, all with moderate-to-severe alopecia areata, were enrolled in an open-label pilot trial of oral tofacitinib given at 5 to 10 mg twice daily. Scalp clonality was compared across normal scalp (n=4), patchy alopecia areata scalp (n=8), and alopecia totalis/universalis scalp (n=8). TCRbeta CDR3 regions were amplified by immunoSEQ multiplex PCR using 35 Vbeta forward and 13 Jbeta reverse primers. The study used high-throughput TCRbeta sequencing to examine T cell clonal expansion in alopecia areata, in both the C3H/HeJ mouse model and human patients. Patients stayed on tofacitinib for 6 to 18 months and then had 6 months of follow-up off drug so that delayed response and recurrence could be assessed. RNA was extracted with the PAXgene miRNA kit for fixed scalp, the miRNeasy kit for PBMCs, and the RNeasy kit for mouse skin. Patients on tofacitinib were biopsied at baseline and after 4 and 24 weeks of treatment, and several of the patients also had a later scalp biopsy. Human TCRbeta sequencing covered scalp tissue and sorted CD4+ and CD8+ peripheral blood T cells from patchy and totalis/universalis alopecia areata patients and healthy controls.

Beyond this particular receptor, the publication reports: Compared with normal scalp, lesional scalp had higher clonality and more expanded CD8+ clones, particularly in alopecia totalis/universalis, a pattern that suggests antigenic drive. TCR sequences shared between patients were less clear than in mice, possibly partly because of HLA diversity in the patient population. Unlike mouse skin, which is dominated by gammadelta T cells, normal human skin has resident alphabeta T cells that are also sequenced, and this complicates analysis of the scalp TCR repertoire.

This chain joins TRBV7-9 to TRBJ1-5; the D gene assignment is ambiguous. The TCR comes from a human donor with alopecia areata. The sequenced sample was CD4+ T cells sorted from blood, obtained at week 0. The CDR3 loop reads CASSLGNQPQHF. The nucleotide sequence reads as follows: TGTGCCAGCAGCTTAGGGAATCAGCCCCAGCATTTT.